Listed here are 7 T cell receptor beta chains from one sample, sequenced in a study of blood T cell repertoires in COVID-19. Here immunoSEQ multiplex PCR was the method, and the copy in TCRdb shows in-frame clones only, minus some. The sample holds 150,000 to 200,000 clones, 84% seen once. Material: PBMCs or T cells enriched from blood (not recorded which). These receptors came from a man aged 35-49 years who had recovered from COVID-19.

The V gene is TRBV5-8, the J gene TRBJ2-1; 7 bases are a match to TRBD1. Trimming took 4 bases from V and 0 from J; bases not matched to a gene: 4. Germline values: CDR1 SGHTS, CDR2 YDEGEE. CDR3 length: 15 residues. CDR3 sequence: CASSLGQSSYNEQFF. The CDR3 DNA reads TGTGCCAGCAGCCTGGGACAGAGCTCCTACAATGAGCAGTTCTTC. The full variable domain, with the rest looked up from reference TRBV5-8 and TRBJ2-1, is EAGVTQSPTHLIKTRGQQATLRCSPISGHTSVYWYQQALGLGLQFLLWYDEGEERNRGNFPPRFSGRQFPNYSSELNVNALELEDSALYLCASSLGQSSYNEQFFGPGTRLTVL.

The chain recombines TRBV2 with TRBJ1-1; D might be TRBD1 (6 bases). The V and J ends lost 11 bases and 7 bases respectively, with 14 bases between them. There are 11 residues in the CDR3. Germline lookup yields CDR1 SNHLY and CDR2 FYNNEI. CDR3 nucleotides: TGTGCCGGAGGACAGAACTTTGAAGCTTTCTTT. Translated, it gives CAGGQNFEAFF.

V gene TRBV4-2 combines with J gene TRBJ1-4; D perhaps matches TRBD1 (6 bases). V was pared by 1 base and J by 8 bases, with 17 bases between. The CDR3 sequence is 16 residues long. Germline CDR1 is LGHNA and CDR2 is YNFKEQ. The CDR3 DNA sequence: TGTGCCAGCAGCCAAGGCGGGGGGGCCAGGCAAGAAAAACTGTTTTTT. Amino acid sequence: CASSQGGGARQEKLFF.

The chain carries TRBV24-1 and TRBJ1-5; the D gene is possibly TRBD1 (6 bases). Looked up from germline, CDR1 is KGHDR and CDR2 is SFDVKD. The V end was cut by 9 bases, the J end by 0 bases, with 11 bases between. The CDR3 is 14 amino acids. The CDR3 sequence: CATSGQTSNQPQHF. CDR3 nucleotide sequence: TGTGCCACCTCAGGACAGACTAGCAATCAGCCCCAGCATTTT.

The rearrangement uses TRBV9 and TRBJ2-7; TRBD2 matches at 7 bases. The CDR3 runs to 15 residues. The V gene's germline CDR1 is SGDLS and CDR2 YYNGEE. The J segment lost 0 bases and the V segment lost 0 bases, leaving 3 bases of the junction unmatched. The CDR3 region is CASSVGGTTSYEQYF. In nucleotides, the CDR3 is TGTGCCAGCAGCGTAGGGGGGACTACCTCCTACGAGCAGTACTTC.

The rearrangement uses TRBV5-6 and TRBJ2-3; D is possibly TRBD1 (6 bases). V was clipped by 4 bases and J by 0 bases, with 15 bases between them. This CDR3 is 16 amino acids long. The germline V gene encodes CDR1 SGHDT and CDR2 YYEEEE. The CDR3 DNA is TGTGCCAGCAGCACAACAGGGTCCCCTAGCACAGATACGCAGTATTTT. It translates to CASSTTGSPSTDTQYF. The whole variable domain, filled in from reference TRBV5-6 and TRBJ2-3, reads DAGVTQSPTHLIKTRGQQVTLRCSPKSGHDTVSWYQQALGQGPQFIFQYYEEEERQRGNFPDRFSGHQFPNYSSELNVNALLLGDSALYLCASSTTGSPSTDTQYFGPGTRLTVL.

The rearrangement links TRBV3-1 (or the pseudogene TRBV3-2) to TRBJ1-2; D might be TRBD1 (6 bases). With 4 bases removed from V and 5 bases from J, the gap between germline ends came to 20 bases. The CDR3 is made up of 16 amino acids. Germline V gene sequence: CDR1 LGHDT, CDR2 YNNKEL (reference sequence). The chain's CDR3 is CASSPSTGLSLYGYTF. CDR3 sequence (DNA): TGTGCCAGCAGCCCCTCAACAGGGTTGTCTCTTTATGGCTACACCTTC.